One and the same sample provided the 32 T cell receptor beta chains below, sequenced in a study of CD8 T cells in Susac syndrome. RNA in amounts of roughly 0.5 to 1 ug was reverse transcribed with random hexamers. TCRdb itself ran the immunoSEQ multiplex PCR reads through MiXCR, one entry per CDR3 protein. The sample lists some 190,000 distinct CDR3 sequences, about 95% occurring once. Material: CD4+ T cells from PBMCs. The receptors originated from a human donor in good health.

This chain connects TRBV29-1 to TRBJ2-6; 8 bases are shared with TRBD1. From germline, CDR1 is SQVTM and CDR2 ANQGSEA. The CDR3 contains 17 residues. After removal of 4 bases from V and 0 bases from J, the junction contained 8 bases not matched to a gene. The CDR3: CSVGAGQGASGANVLTF. In nucleotides, the CDR3 is TGCAGCGTTGGTGCAGGACAGGGTGCCTCTGGGGCCAACGTCCTGACTTTC. The complete variable domain, with remaining parts taken from reference TRBV29-1 and TRBJ2-6, reads SAVISQKPSRDICQRGTSLTIQCQVDSQVTMMFWYRQQPGQSLTLIATANQGSEATYESGFVIDKFPISRPNLTFSTLTVSNMSPEDSSIYLCSVGAGQGASGANVLTFGAGSRLTVL.

V and J are TRBV28 and TRBJ2-5, with D perhaps TRBD1 or TRBD2 (5 bases each). There are 15 residues in the CDR3. Trimming shortened V by 5 bases and J by 5 bases, and 18 bases separated the two germline ends. Germline CDR1 and CDR2: MDHEN and SYDVKM. The CDR3 loop is CASSASGQGYETQYF. Written as DNA, the CDR3 is TGTGCCAGCAGTGCCTCGGGGCAGGGATACGAGACCCAGTACTTC.

This clonotype was counted only a few times. The gene calls are TRBV11-2 and TRBJ2-1; the D call may be TRBD1 or TRBD2 (6 bases each). The CDR3 sequence is 16 residues long. From germline, CDR1 is SGHAT and CDR2 FQNNGV. Trimming took off 2 bases at V and 5 bases at J, with 16 bases between the two ends. The CDR3 spells CASSLLRGDLNNEQFF. In nucleotides, the CDR3 is TGTGCCAGCAGCTTATTGAGGGGGGACCTAAACAATGAGCAGTTCTTC. The whole variable domain, remainder taken from reference TRBV11-2 and TRBJ2-1, is EAGVAQSPRYKIIEKRQSVAFWCNPISGHATLYWYQQILGQGPKLLIQFQNNGVVDDSQLPKDRFSAERLKGVDSTLKIQPAKLEDSAVYLCASSLLRGDLNNEQFFGPGTRLTVL.

For the CDR3, the DNA is TGTGCCAGCTCACCACCTGGGGCACGAGAGACCCAGTACTTC. It codes for CASSPPGARETQYF. The chain uses TRBV18 and TRBJ2-5, with D possibly being TRBD1 (5 bases). This CDR3 comprises 14 residues. Germline-derived CDR1 and CDR2 are KGHSH and LQKENI. V was clipped by 0 bases and J by 4 bases, with 9 bases between them. The whole variable domain, filled in from reference TRBV18 and TRBJ2-5, reads NAGVMQNPRHLVRRRGQEARLRCSPMKGHSHVYWYRQLPEEGLKFMVYLQKENIIDESGMPKERFSAEFPKEGPSILRIQQVVRGDSAAYFCASSPPGARETQYFGPGTRLLVL.

The chain has TRBV28 and TRBJ2-1, with 7 positions matching TRBD1. Germline V lookup: CDR1 MDHEN, CDR2 SYDVKM. The junction had 5 bases not matched to a gene; V was cut back by 6 bases and J by 6 bases. The CDR3 runs to 13 residues. The DNA of the CDR3 is TGTGCCAGCAGGATGACAGGGTCCAATGAGCAGTTCTTC. Protein sequence: CASRMTGSNEQFF. The full variable domain, completed using reference TRBV28 and TRBJ2-1, is DVKVTQSSRYLVKRTGEKVFLECVQDMDHENMFWYRQDPGLGLRLIYFSYDVKMKEKGDIPEGYSVSREKKERFSLILESASTNQTSMYLCASRMTGSNEQFFGPGTRLTVL.

The chain carries TRBV6-2 or TRBV6-3 and TRBJ2-7, with D possibly being TRBD2 (6 bases). This CDR3 has 13 residues. Trimming removed 6 bases from V and 5 bases from J, with 14 bases in between. In germline, CDR1 is MNHEY, CDR2 SVGEGT. The CDR3 DNA reads as TGTGCCAGCAGCCCCCCGGGACTTCACGAGCAGTACTTC. This gives the protein CASSPPGLHEQYF.

This rearrangement joins TRBV6-1 to TRBJ1-5, with no clear D. The CDR3 consists of 13 residues. CDR1 is MNHNS, CDR2 SASEGT, per germline. V was shortened by 8 bases and J by 5 bases, with 13 bases between the two germline ends. CDR3 region: CASDRRPDQPQHF. DNA for the CDR3: TGTGCCAGCGATAGACGGCCCGATCAGCCCCAGCATTTT.

The DNA for the CDR3 is TGCAGCGTTGGACAGGCGATCGAGACCCAGTACTTC. It specifies CSVGQAIETQYF. V is TRBV29-1 and J is TRBJ2-5; a possible D gene is TRBD1 (6 bases). This CDR3 is built from 12 residues. Trimming shortened V by 4 bases and J by 5 bases, and 11 bases separated the two germline ends. From germline, CDR1 is SQVTM and CDR2 ANQGSEA.

The gene calls are TRBV15 and TRBJ2-3, with a tentative D call TRBD1 (6 bases). This CDR3 has 14 amino acids. The germline CDR1 and CDR2 sequences are LNHNV and YYDKDF (reference sequence). The V end was cut by 7 bases, the J end by 4 bases, with 15 bases between. The CDR3 is CATILDSGSDTQYF. For the CDR3, the DNA is TGTGCCACCATACTGGACAGTGGCTCAGATACGCAGTATTTT. Looking up the rest from reference TRBV15 and TRBJ2-3 gives the full variable domain: DAMVIQNPRYQVTQFGKPVTLSCSQTLNHNVMYWYQQKSSQAPKLLFHYYDKDFNNEADTPDNFQSRRPNTSFCFLDIRSPGLGDTAMYLCATILDSGSDTQYFGPGTRLTVL.

The rearrangement joins TRBV21-1 to TRBJ2-4; TRBD2, the D gene given by the table, was not confirmed from the DNA. TRBV21-1 has pseudogene status. This CDR3 comprises 17 residues. The CDR3 region has the DNA TGTGCCAGCAGCACAGGGAGGGACCTCAAGGCCAAAAACATTCAGTACTTC. Protein product: CASSTGRDLKAKNIQYF.

This clonotype showed up just once. The chain is built from TRBV3-1 and TRBJ2-1, with TRBD2 matching over 10 bases. CDR3 length: 14 residues. CDR1 is LGHDT, CDR2 YNNKEL, per germline (reference sequence). Trimming removed 2 bases from V and 6 bases from J; junction bases left unmatched: 1. Here the CDR3 DNA reads TGTGCCAGCAGCCAACTAGCGGGAGTCAATGAGCAGTTCTTC. Translation gives CASSQLAGVNEQFF.

CDR3 amino acids: CSVTRGGGGDEQFF. CDR3 bases: TGCAGCGTCACGAGGGGAGGGGGCGGAGATGAGCAGTTCTTC. This chain joins TRBV29-1 and TRBJ2-1; D tentatively fits TRBD1 or TRBD2 (7 bases each). V was pared by 6 bases and J by 8 bases, with 20 bases between. CDR1 and CDR2 from the germline V gene are SQVTM and ANQGSEA. CDR3 length: 14 residues.

J is TRBJ2-7 and V is TRBV30; 11 nucleotides align to TRBD1. The junction had 7 bases not matched to a gene; V was cut back by 2 bases and J by 4 bases. CDR3 length equals 15 residues. CDR1 GTSNPN and CDR2 SVGIG come from the germline V gene (reference sequence). CDR3 coding DNA: TGTGCCTGGAGTACGGGACAGGGGGGAACTTACGAGCAGTACTTC. Protein: CAWSTGQGGTYEQYF.

V is TRBV7-9 and J is TRBJ2-2; perhaps TRBD1 as D (6 bases). CDR3 length equals 16 residues. Germline CDR1 and CDR2: SEHNR and FQNEAQ (reference sequence). Trimming removed 4 bases from V and 1 base from J, with 13 bases in between. The CDR3 DNA is TGTGCCAGCAGCTCAACAGGGCAGCTGAACACCGGGGAGCTGTTTTTT. Amino acids: CASSSTGQLNTGELFF.

V and J are TRBV14 and TRBJ2-1, with D hard to call. Per the germline V gene, CDR1 is SGHDN and CDR2 is FVKESK. The CDR3 consists of 13 residues. V was shortened by 10 bases and J by 0 bases, with 10 bases between the two germline ends. CDR3 residues: CATVILSYNEQFF. CDR3 nucleotides: TGTGCCACCGTGATTCTCTCCTACAATGAGCAGTTCTTC.

This clonotype was counted once. The chain couples TRBV20-1 to TRBJ2-3, with 12 bases matching TRBD2. The CDR3 is 16 amino acids. The junction had 13 bases not matched to a gene; V was cut back by 6 bases and J by 6 bases. Germline-derived CDR1 and CDR2 are DFQATT and SNEGSKA (reference sequence). CDR3 nucleotide sequence: TGCAGTGCCGGAGGGGCTAGCGGGAGGGCCGGGGATACGCAGTATTTT. Translating gives CSAGGASGRAGDTQYF.

This clonotype appeared a single time. V is TRBV20-1 and J is TRBJ2-7; 8 bases match TRBD2. The length of the CDR3 is 15 residues. V dropped 7 bases and J dropped 0; count of bases not matched to a gene: 11. The germline gives CDR1 DFQATT, CDR2 SNEGSKA (reference sequence). The CDR3 protein is CSGGLALGSSYEQYF. The CDR3 nucleotides are TGCAGTGGAGGACTAGCTTTAGGATCCTCCTACGAGCAGTACTTC.

V usage is TRBV4-2 and J usage is TRBJ2-5, with 7 bases aligning to TRBD2. V trimming: 2 bases; J trimming: 2 bases; junction bases outside the gene matches: 2. The CDR3 is 14 residues long. The germline V gene has CDR1 LGHNA and CDR2 YNFKEQ. The CDR3 spells CASSQPGLQETQYF. CDR3 nucleotide sequence: TGTGCCAGCAGCCAACCGGGACTACAAGAGACCCAGTACTTC.

The V gene is TRBV20-1, the J gene TRBJ1-1, with D tentatively TRBD1 (5 bases). The germline V gene has CDR1 DFQATT and CDR2 SNEGSKA (reference sequence). The CDR3 has 12 residues. V shed 4 bases and J shed 5 bases, with 11 bases lying between them. The CDR3 here is CSAIRGLTEAFF. The CDR3 DNA reads as TGCAGTGCTATTAGGGGTTTAACTGAAGCTTTCTTT.

V usage is TRBV7-2 and J usage is TRBJ2-5; weak D call: TRBD2 (6 bases). CDR3 length: 14 amino acids. Trimming removed 4 bases at V and 1 base at J, with 10 bases between. Germline CDR1 reads SGHTA; CDR2 reads FQGNSA. The CDR3 DNA reads as TGTGCCAGCAGCTATTCGGGGGTCCAAGAGACCCAGTACTTC. Translation: CASSYSGVQETQYF.

This sequence joins TRBV3-1 and TRBJ2-7, with 9 bases fitting TRBD1. Trimming removed 4 bases from V and 2 bases from J; junction bases left unmatched: 3. Germline-derived CDR1 and CDR2 are LGHDT and YNNKEL (reference sequence). This CDR3 has 14 residues. CDR3 DNA: TGTGCCAGCAGCCGGACAGGGGTGCCCTACGAGCAGTACTTC. As protein: CASSRTGVPYEQYF.

V is TRBV29-1 and J is TRBJ1-5; weak D call: TRBD1 (6 bases). Trimming removed 7 bases from V and 5 bases from J, with 15 bases in between. CDR1 is SQVTM and CDR2 is ANQGSEA in the germline V gene. The CDR3 extends over 13 amino acids. CDR3 in amino acids: CSARGPGHQPQHF. CDR3 nucleotide sequence: TGCAGCGCCCGGGGGCCAGGGCATCAGCCCCAGCATTTT.

This clonotype showed up just once. The chain links TRBV28 to TRBJ2-5; D tentatively fits TRBD1 or TRBD2 (5 bases each). The CDR3 spans 15 residues. Germline assignment: CDR1 MDHEN and CDR2 SYDVKM. V shed 10 bases and J shed 7 bases, with 25 bases lying between them. The CDR3 bases are TGTGCCACTAAATTGGGGGACCCCAGTTTGGGGACCCAGTACTTC. It is translated as CATKLGDPSLGTQYF.

The chain links TRBV29-1 to TRBJ1-1, with 9 nucleotides matching TRBD1. Per germline, CDR1 SQVTM and CDR2 ANQGSEA. The trim removed 4 bases at V and 3 bases at J, leaving 3 bases unmatched. The CDR3 runs to 13 residues. CDR3: CSVGGQGDTEAFF. The CDR3 nucleotides read TGCAGCGTTGGGGGACAGGGAGACACTGAAGCTTTCTTT.

The chain uses TRBV11-2 and TRBJ2-3; possibly TRBD1 for D (6 bases). Between the trimmed V and J ends, which lost 4 bases and 0 bases, there was a span of 11 bases. This CDR3 has 15 residues. In germline, CDR1 is SGHAT, CDR2 FQNNGV. Here the CDR3 DNA reads TGTGCCAGCAGCTCGGGACACCTAAGCACAGATACGCAGTATTTT. This encodes CASSSGHLSTDTQYF.

This chain connects TRBV5-1 to TRBJ2-1; the D gene could be TRBD1 or TRBD2 (5 bases each). Germline CDR1 reads SGHRS; CDR2 reads YFSETQ. The CDR3 loop spans 14 amino acids. Trimming left V 0 bases short and J 6 bases short, with 10 bases between. Written as DNA, the CDR3 is TGCGCCAGCAGCTTGGGAGGGGAATTCAATGAGCAGTTCTTC. This codes for CASSLGGEFNEQFF.

DNA of the CDR3: TGCAGCGTTGAAGACGCGGGACAGGGCTCTGAAAAACTGTTTTTT. Its translation is CSVEDAGQGSEKLFF. The chain employs TRBV29-1 and TRBJ1-4, with 9 bases identical to TRBD1. Germline CDR1 is SQVTM and CDR2 is ANQGSEA. The junction had 6 bases not matched to a gene; V was cut back by 0 bases and J by 7 bases. This CDR3 has 15 amino acids.

The chain combines TRBV14 with TRBJ2-5; 12 bases agree with TRBD2. Unmatched junction bases numbered 7, after V lost 4 bases and J lost 7 bases. The CDR3 has 15 residues. CDR1 is SGHDN and CDR2 is FVKESK in the germline V gene. Here the CDR3 DNA reads TGTGCCAGCAGCCCACAACTAGCGGGAGGTTCGACCCAGTACTTC. Protein: CASSPQLAGGSTQYF.

This clonotype appeared once. This chain uses TRBV7-8 with TRBJ1-5; 8 bases match TRBD1. The germline CDR1 and CDR2 sequences are SGHVS and FQNEAQ. This CDR3 is built from 15 residues. The V segment lost 5 bases and the J segment 4 bases; nucleotides outside the gene matches: 7. The CDR3 DNA reads TGTGCCAGCAGCACACAGGGGGTGAGGAATCAGCCCCAGCATTTT. Encoded protein: CASSTQGVRNQPQHF.

The chain carries TRBV29-1 and TRBJ2-1; D possibly uses TRBD1 or TRBD2 (6 bases each). The length of the CDR3 is 15 residues. Germline loops: CDR1 SQVTM, CDR2 ANQGSEA. V dropped 6 bases and J dropped 2 bases, with 17 bases sitting between them. CDR3 sequence: CSVGGTGNPYNEQFF. As DNA, the CDR3 is TGCAGCGTGGGGGGTACAGGGAATCCCTACAATGAGCAGTTCTTC.

The rearrangement links TRBV7-2 to TRBJ2-2; D is ambiguous. In germline, CDR1 is SGHTA, CDR2 FQGNSA. V was pared by 5 bases and J by 3 bases, with 10 bases between. The CDR3 has 14 amino acids. The DNA for the CDR3 is TGTGCCAGCAGCGGCGCTGGGTACACCGGGGAGCTGTTTTTT. Translating it yields CASSGAGYTGELFF.

The J gene is TRBJ2-3, the V gene TRBV9; 8 positions agree with TRBD2. V trimming: 2 bases; J trimming: 0 bases; junction bases outside the gene matches: 2. CDR1 and CDR2 (germline): SGDLS, YYNGEE. The CDR3 length is 15 residues. The CDR3 protein is CASSVIAGSTDTQYF. The CDR3 nucleotides read TGTGCCAGCAGCGTTATAGCGGGAAGCACAGATACGCAGTATTTT. Together with reference TRBV9 and TRBJ2-3, the CDR3 gives the full variable domain: DSGVTQTPKHLITATGQRVTLRCSPRSGDLSVYWYQQSLDQGLQFLIQYYNGEERAKGNILERFSAQQFPDLHSELNLSSLELGDSALYFCASSVIAGSTDTQYFGPGTRLTVL.